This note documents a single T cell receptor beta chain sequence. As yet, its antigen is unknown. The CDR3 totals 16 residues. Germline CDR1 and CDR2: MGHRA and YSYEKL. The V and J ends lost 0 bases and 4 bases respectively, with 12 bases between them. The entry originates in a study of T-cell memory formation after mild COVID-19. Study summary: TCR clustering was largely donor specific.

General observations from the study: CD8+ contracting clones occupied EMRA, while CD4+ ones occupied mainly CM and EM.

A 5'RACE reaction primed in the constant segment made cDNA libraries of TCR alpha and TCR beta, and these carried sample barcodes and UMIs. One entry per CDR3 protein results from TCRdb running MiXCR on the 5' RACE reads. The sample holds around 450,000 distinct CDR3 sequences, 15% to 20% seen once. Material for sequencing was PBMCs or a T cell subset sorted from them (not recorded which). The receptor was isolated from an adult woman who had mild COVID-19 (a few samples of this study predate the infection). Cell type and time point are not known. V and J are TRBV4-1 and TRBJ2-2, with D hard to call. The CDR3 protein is CASSQEPGQITGELFF. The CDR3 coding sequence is TGCGCCAGCAGCCAAGAGCCCGGGCAGATCACCGGGGAGCTGTTTTTT.